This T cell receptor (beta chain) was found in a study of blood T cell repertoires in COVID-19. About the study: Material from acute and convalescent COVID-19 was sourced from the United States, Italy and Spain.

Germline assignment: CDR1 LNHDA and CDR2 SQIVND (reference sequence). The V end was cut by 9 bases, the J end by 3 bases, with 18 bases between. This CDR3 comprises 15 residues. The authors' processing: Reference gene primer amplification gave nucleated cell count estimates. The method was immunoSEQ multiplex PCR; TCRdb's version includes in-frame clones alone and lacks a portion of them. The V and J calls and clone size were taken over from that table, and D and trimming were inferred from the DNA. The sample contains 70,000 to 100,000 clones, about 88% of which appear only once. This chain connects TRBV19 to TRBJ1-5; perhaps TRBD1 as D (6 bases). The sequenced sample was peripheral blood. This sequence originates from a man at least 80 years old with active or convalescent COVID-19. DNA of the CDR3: TGTGCCAGCACGACGAGTGGGGGACACAATCAGCCCCAGCATTTT. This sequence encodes CASTTSGGHNQPQHF.